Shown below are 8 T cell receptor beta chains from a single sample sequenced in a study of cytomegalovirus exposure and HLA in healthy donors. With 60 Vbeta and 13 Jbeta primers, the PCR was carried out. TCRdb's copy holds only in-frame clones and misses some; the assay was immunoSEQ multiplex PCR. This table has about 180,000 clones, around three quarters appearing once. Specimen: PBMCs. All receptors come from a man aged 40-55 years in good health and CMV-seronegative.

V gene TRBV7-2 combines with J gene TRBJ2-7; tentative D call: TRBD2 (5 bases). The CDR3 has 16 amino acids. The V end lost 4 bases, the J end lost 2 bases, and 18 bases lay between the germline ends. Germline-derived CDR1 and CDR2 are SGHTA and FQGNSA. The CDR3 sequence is CASSSGLPAWTYEQYF. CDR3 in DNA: TGTGCCAGCAGCTCCGGACTTCCAGCCTGGACCTACGAGCAGTACTTC.

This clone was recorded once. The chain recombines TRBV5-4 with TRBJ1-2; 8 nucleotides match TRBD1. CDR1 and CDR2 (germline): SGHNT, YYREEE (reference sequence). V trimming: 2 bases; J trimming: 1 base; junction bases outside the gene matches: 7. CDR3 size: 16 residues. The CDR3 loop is CASSFMTGVYNYGYTF. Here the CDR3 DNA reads TGTGCCAGCAGCTTCATGACAGGGGTGTATAACTATGGCTACACCTTC.

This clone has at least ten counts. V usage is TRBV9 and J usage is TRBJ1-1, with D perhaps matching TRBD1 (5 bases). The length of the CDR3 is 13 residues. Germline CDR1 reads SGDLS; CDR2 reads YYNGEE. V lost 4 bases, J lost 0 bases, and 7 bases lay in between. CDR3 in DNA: TGTGCCAGCAGCAGGGGAATGAACACTGAAGCTTTCTTT. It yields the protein CASSRGMNTEAFF.

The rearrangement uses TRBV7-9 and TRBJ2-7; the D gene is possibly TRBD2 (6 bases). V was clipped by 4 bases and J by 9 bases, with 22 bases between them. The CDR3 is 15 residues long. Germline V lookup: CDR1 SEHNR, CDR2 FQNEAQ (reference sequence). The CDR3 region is CASSSGSGLEVVQYF. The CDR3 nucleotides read TGTGCCAGCAGCTCCGGATCGGGACTTGAAGTTGTGCAGTACTTC.

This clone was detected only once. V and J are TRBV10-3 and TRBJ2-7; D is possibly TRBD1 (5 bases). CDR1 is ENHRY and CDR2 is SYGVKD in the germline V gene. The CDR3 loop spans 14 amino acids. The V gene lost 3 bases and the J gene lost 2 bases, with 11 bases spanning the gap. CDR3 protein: CAISESGAAYEQYF. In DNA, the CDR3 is TGTGCCATCAGTGAATCTGGGGCCGCCTACGAGCAGTACTTC.

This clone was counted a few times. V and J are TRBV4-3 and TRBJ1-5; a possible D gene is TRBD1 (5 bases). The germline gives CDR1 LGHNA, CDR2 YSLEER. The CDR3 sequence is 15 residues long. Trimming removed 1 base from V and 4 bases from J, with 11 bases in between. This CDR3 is CASSQALAGNQPQHF. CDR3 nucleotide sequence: TGCGCCAGCAGCCAAGCCCTGGCAGGGAATCAGCCCCAGCATTTT.

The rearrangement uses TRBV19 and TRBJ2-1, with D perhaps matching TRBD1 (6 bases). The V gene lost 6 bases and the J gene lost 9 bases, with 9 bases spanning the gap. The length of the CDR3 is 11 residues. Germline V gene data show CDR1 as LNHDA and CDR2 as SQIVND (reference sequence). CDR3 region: CASSQGIEQFF. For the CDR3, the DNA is TGTGCCAGTAGCCAGGGGATTGAGCAGTTCTTC.

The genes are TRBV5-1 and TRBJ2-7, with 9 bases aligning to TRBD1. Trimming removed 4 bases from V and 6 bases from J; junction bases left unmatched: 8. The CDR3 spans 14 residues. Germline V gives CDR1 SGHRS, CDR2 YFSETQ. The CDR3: CASSPGQGLAEQYF. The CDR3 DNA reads TGCGCCAGCAGCCCCGGACAGGGGTTGGCCGAGCAGTACTTC.